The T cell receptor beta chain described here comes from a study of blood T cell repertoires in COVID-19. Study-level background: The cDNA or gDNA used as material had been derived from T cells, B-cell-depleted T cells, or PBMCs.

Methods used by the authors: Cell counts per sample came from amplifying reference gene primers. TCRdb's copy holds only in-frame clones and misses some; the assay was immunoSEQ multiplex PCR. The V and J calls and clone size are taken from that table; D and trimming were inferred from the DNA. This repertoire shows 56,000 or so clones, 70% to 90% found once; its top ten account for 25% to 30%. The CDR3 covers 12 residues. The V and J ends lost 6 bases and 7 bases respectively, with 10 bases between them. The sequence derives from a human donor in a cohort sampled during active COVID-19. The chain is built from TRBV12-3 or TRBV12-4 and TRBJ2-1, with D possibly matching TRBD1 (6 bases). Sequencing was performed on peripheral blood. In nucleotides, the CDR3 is TGTGCCAGCAGGTTACAGGGAAATGAGCAGTTCTTC. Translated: CASRLQGNEQFF.